This T cell receptor (beta chain) stems from a study of T cells in Graves' hyperthyroidism and ophthalmopathy. The CDR3 regions of TCR beta were amplified from RNA transcripts. TCR CDR3 regions were first amplified by RT-PCR with HTBI primers. TCRdb fed the multiplex PCR reads into MiXCR, producing one record per CDR3 protein. The sample carries some 560,000 distinct CDR3 sequences, about 15% recorded once. Study results and caveats: Clonotypes that were expanded in thyroid above 0.001 mostly appeared in blood too.

Ten or more counts support this clonotype. The antigen remains undetermined. The diagnoses drew upon clinical symptoms, serum thyroxine and TRAb, thyroid ultrasound and orbital computed tomography. Fresh peripheral blood, about 10 ml of it, supplied the PBMCs. The source is a woman under 40 with Graves' hyperthyroidism. The sample consisted of blood.

CDR3 residues: CASSEGTGGFLDTQYF. For the CDR3, the DNA is TGTGCCAGCAGTGAGGGGACAGGGGGCTTCTTAGATACGCAGTATTTT. The V call is TRBV6-2 or TRBV6-3, the J call TRBJ2-3, with 12 bases identical to TRBD1. Germline V CDR1 and CDR2: MNHEY, SVGEGT. The V segment lost 5 bases and the J segment 5 bases; nucleotides outside the gene matches: 8. CDR3 size: 16 residues.